This T cell receptor beta chain was observed in a study of beta chain features in type 1 diabetes. This clone was observed a handful of times. What it binds is not known. The same CDR3 can be traced to other DNA sequences in this sample. V trimming: 4 bases; J trimming: 1 base; junction bases outside the gene matches: 7. The CDR3 sequence is 15 residues long. CDR1 is SGHRS, CDR2 YFSETQ, per germline. The investigators reverse transcribed all of the isolated RNA, so they sequenced expressed TCRB transcripts. Assay used: immunoSEQ multiplex PCR; TCRdb lists only in-frame clones, some missing. The data show approximately 140,000 clones, roughly 10% seen once. The study's findings and limits: Significant though moderate, a shortening of TCRB CDR3s appeared in all four CD4+ subsets of Type 1 diabetes patients.

This sequence was found in a man younger than 45 with type 1 diabetes. The chain carries TRBV5-1 and TRBJ2-5, with 7 bases lining up with TRBD2. Sequencing was performed on central memory CD4+ T cells from blood. The CDR3 spells CASSLGSSGQETQYF. Written as DNA, the CDR3 is TGCGCCAGCAGCCTGGGTTCTAGCGGCCAAGAGACCCAGTACTTC.